This is a list of T cell receptor beta chains from one sample in a study of blood T cell repertoires in COVID-19. Libraries were prepared by immunoSEQ multiplex PCR; TCRdb keeps only in-frame clonotypes and omits some of them. The sample has around 65,000 clones, 82% seen once. Source material: peripheral blood. These receptors came from a man older than 75 with active COVID-19. CDR3s include the opening cysteine and the closing phenylalanine or tryptophan. The D gene is left open where the match is weak. Clone size is shown for a subset of rows, as once, few, many or a class of expanded clone.

v_gene,d_gene,j_gene,abundance,CDR3aa,CDR3nt
TRBV3-1/TRBV3-2,-,TRBJ1-4,-,CASSRDGAGNEKLFF,TGTGCCAGCAGCCGAGACGGAGCGGGGAATGAAAAACTGTTTTTT
TRBV18,TRBD2,TRBJ2-1,-,CASSPPKLAGGNNEQFF,TGTGCCAGCTCACCTCCAAAACTAGCGGGAGGGAACAATGAGCAGTTCTTC
TRBV15,-,TRBJ1-2,-,CATSSPGSVSRYTF,TGTGCCACCAGCAGTCCTGGCTCTGTCAGTCGCTACACCTTC
TRBV2,TRBD2,TRBJ2-5,-,CASSEWASGGYQETQYF,TGTGCCAGCAGTGAATGGGCTAGCGGGGGGTACCAAGAGACCCAGTACTTC
TRBV9,-,TRBJ2-3,-,CASSVTGTPSTDTQYF,TGTGCCAGCAGCGTAACCGGGACACCAAGCACAGATACGCAGTATTTT
TRBV6-5,TRBD2,TRBJ2-3,-,CASSYSGGKGTDTQYF,TGTGCCAGCAGTTACTCCGGGGGGAAGGGGACAGATACGCAGTATTTT
TRBV3-1/TRBV3-2,-,TRBJ1-1,-,CASSPDMNTEAFF,TGTGCCAGCAGCCCTGACATGAACACTGAAGCTTTCTTT
TRBV2,TRBD1,TRBJ2-5,-,CASSARTGVQETQYF,TGTGCCAGCAGTGCTCGGACAGGGGTTCAAGAGACCCAGTACTTC
TRBV29-1,TRBD2,TRBJ2-1,-,CSARPAGVPGADYNEQFF,TGCAGCGCCCGTCCAGCGGGAGTACCAGGAGCGGACTACAATGAGCAGTTCTTC
TRBV7-8,TRBD2,TRBJ2-1,-,CASSTKLAGTRNEQFF,TGTGCCAGCAGCACCAAACTAGCGGGAACTCGCAATGAGCAGTTCTTC
TRBV24-1,-,TRBJ2-2,few,CATSDFTGELFF,TGTGCCACCAGTGACTTTACCGGGGAGCTGTTTTTT
TRBV9,-,TRBJ2-1,-,CASSASTQGGEQFF,TGTGCCAGCAGCGCAAGCACACAGGGCGGGGAGCAGTTCTTC
TRBV7-3,-,TRBJ1-6,-,CASSDGQRNSPLHF,TGTGCCAGCAGCGACGGACAGAGAAATTCACCCCTCCACTTT
TRBV18,-,TRBJ1-1,once,CASSPPYRNTEAFF,TGTGCCAGCTCACCACCTTACAGGAACACTGAAGCTTTCTTT
TRBV10-3,TRBD2,TRBJ2-5,-,CAISGGGEETQYF,TGTGCCATCAGTGGCGGGGGGGAAGAGACCCAGTACTTC
TRBV11-3,-,TRBJ2-7,few,CASSLLGGSEQYF,TGTGCCAGCAGCTTATTGGGGGGAAGCGAGCAGTACTTC
TRBV6-1,-,TRBJ2-7,-,CASSEDRRRTYEQYF,TGTGCCAGCAGTGAAGATCGCAGGCGAACCTACGAGCAGTACTTC